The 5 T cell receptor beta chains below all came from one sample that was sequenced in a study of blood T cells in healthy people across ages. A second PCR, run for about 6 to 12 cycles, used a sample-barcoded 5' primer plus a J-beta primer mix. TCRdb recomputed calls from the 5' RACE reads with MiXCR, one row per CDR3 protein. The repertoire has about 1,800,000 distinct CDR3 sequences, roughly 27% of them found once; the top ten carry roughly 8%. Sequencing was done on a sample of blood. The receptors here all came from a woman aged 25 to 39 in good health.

CDR3 sequence: CATRASTDTQYF. CDR3 DNA: TGTGCCACCAGGGCTAGCACAGATACGCAGTATTTT. The chain links TRBV24-1 to TRBJ2-3; D is uncertain. The CDR3 is made up of 12 amino acids. CDR1 is KGHDR and CDR2 is SFDVKD in the germline V gene. V was shortened by 7 bases and J by 0 bases, with 4 bases between the two germline ends.

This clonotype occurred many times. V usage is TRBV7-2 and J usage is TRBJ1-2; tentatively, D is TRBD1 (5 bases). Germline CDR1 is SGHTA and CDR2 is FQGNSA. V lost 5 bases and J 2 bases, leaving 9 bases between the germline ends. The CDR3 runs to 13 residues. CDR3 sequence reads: CASSRGRNYGYTF. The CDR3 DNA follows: TGTGCCAGCAGCAGGGGACGGAACTATGGCTACACCTTC.

Here the CDR3 DNA reads TGTGCCAGCAGCCAAGAGAGGGATGGATCGAAACGGGATGACACTGAAGCTTTCTTT. Its protein product is CASSQERDGSKRDDTEAFF. The chain recombines TRBV14 with TRBJ1-1; D gene ambiguous. V lost 0 bases, J lost 3 bases, and 23 bases lay in between. The CDR3 loop spans 19 amino acids. The germline V gene encodes CDR1 SGHDN and CDR2 FVKESK.

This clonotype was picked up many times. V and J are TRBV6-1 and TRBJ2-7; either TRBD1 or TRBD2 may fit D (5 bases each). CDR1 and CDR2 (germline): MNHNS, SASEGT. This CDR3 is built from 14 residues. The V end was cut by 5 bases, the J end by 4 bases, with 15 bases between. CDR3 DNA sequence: TGTGCCAGCAGTCCGCCGGGACGGCAATACGAGCAGTACTTC. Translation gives CASSPPGRQYEQYF.

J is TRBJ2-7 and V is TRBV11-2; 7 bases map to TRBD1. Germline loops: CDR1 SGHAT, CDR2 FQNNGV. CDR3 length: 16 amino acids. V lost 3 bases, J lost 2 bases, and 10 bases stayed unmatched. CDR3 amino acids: CASSFARDRVAYEQYF. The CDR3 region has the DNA TGTGCCAGCAGCTTCGCCCGCGACAGGGTAGCCTACGAGCAGTACTTC.